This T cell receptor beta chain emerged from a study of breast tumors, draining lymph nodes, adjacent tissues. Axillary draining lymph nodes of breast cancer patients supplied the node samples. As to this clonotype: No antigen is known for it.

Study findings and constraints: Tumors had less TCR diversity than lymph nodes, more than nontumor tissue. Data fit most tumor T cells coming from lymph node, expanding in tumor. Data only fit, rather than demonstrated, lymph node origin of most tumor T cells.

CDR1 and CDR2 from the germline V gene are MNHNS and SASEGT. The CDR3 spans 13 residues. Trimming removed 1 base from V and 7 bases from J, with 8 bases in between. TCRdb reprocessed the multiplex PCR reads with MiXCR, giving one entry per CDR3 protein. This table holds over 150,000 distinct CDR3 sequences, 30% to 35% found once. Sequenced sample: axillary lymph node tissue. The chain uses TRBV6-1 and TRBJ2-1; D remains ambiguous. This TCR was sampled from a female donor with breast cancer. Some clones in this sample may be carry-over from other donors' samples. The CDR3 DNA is TGTGCCAGCAGTGAAGGGGCTGAAAATGAGCAGTTCTTC. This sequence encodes CASSEGAENEQFF.